Each of the 27 T cell receptor beta chains below was sequenced from the same sample in a study of T cell repertoires in cytomegalovirus infection. These receptors have no known antigen. TCRdb re-called the reads with MiXCR, one entry per CDR3 protein. The table records roughly 150,000 distinct CDR3 sequences, about 22% of them present only once. Sample: CD8+ T cells from cultured PBMCs, taken from culture after CMV antigen stimulation. All receptors derive from a human donor in good health (CMV status not recorded). Some clones in this sample may be carry-over from other donors' samples.

This clonotype has a handful of counts. The rearrangement links TRBV29-1 to TRBJ2-5; tentatively, D is TRBD2 (5 bases). Germline values: CDR1 SQVTM, CDR2 ANQGSEA. The CDR3 covers 13 residues. V was shortened by 0 bases and J by 7 bases, with 12 bases between the two germline ends. CDR3 amino acids: CSVEEGSGVTQYF. For the CDR3, the DNA is TGCAGCGTTGAAGAGGGGTCCGGGGTGACCCAGTACTTC. The whole variable domain, remainder taken from reference TRBV29-1 and TRBJ2-5, is SAVISQKPSRDICQRGTSLTIQCQVDSQVTMMFWYRQQPGQSLTLIATANQGSEATYESGFVIDKFPISRPNLTFSTLTVSNMSPEDSSIYLCSVEEGSGVTQYFGPGTRLLVL.

This chain joins TRBV6-2 or TRBV6-3 and TRBJ1-1, with D uncertain. The germline V gene encodes CDR1 MNHEY and CDR2 SVGEGT. V was trimmed by 4 bases and J by 3 bases, leaving 15 bases between them. The CDR3 consists of 15 residues. CDR3 coding DNA: TGTGCCAGCAGTTCCCCATCCCGTGTGGACACTGAAGCTTTCTTT. This sequence encodes CASSSPSRVDTEAFF.

The J gene is TRBJ2-1, the V gene TRBV7-2; 16 nucleotides agree with TRBD2. This CDR3 comprises 19 residues. Trimming removed 2 bases from V and 1 base from J; junction bases left unmatched: 5. Germline values: CDR1 SGHTA, CDR2 FQGNSA. CDR3 DNA: TGTGCCAGCAGCTTAAAGGGACTAGCGGGGGGGCCTTCCTACAATGAGCAGTTCTTC. This sequence encodes CASSLKGLAGGPSYNEQFF.

The sample holds a few counts of this clonotype. The chain joins TRBV6-2 or TRBV6-3 to TRBJ2-3; D gene ambiguous. Germline V gene data show CDR1 as MNHEY and CDR2 as SVGEGT. The length of the CDR3 is 14 residues. V was cut by 0 bases and J by 2 bases, with 6 bases left in between. The CDR3 nucleotides read TGTGCCAGCAGTTACTCGGCTAACACAGATACGCAGTATTTT. It encodes CASSYSANTDTQYF.

This clonotype was counted a few times. DNA for the CDR3: TGTGCCAGCAGCTTAGGTGGGACAGCCTTTAGCGATGAGCAGTTCTTC. Encoded protein: CASSLGGTAFSDEQFF. The V call is TRBV7-2, the J call TRBJ2-1; 7 nucleotides line up with TRBD1. CDR3 length equals 16 residues. J was trimmed by 8 bases and V by 1 base; bases with no gene match: 11. Per the germline V gene, CDR1 is SGHTA and CDR2 is FQGNSA. The entire variable domain, with the rest obtained from reference TRBV7-2 and TRBJ2-1, is as follows: GAGVSQSPSNKVTEKGKDVELRCDPISGHTALYWYRQSLGQGLEFLIYFQGNSAPDKSGLPSDRFSAERTGGSVSTLTIQRTQQEDSAVYLCASSLGGTAFSDEQFFGPGTRLTVL.

The sample holds a few counts of this clonotype. This chain joins TRBV27 and TRBJ1-4; 9 bases are a match to TRBD1. Losses at the gene ends were 6 bases for V and 7 bases for J; bases not matched to a gene: 6. CDR1 and CDR2 (germline): MNHEY, SMNVEV (reference sequence). The CDR3 covers 14 residues. CDR3 amino acids: CASRRTGEAEKLFF. The CDR3 region has the DNA TGTGCCAGCAGACGGACAGGGGAGGCTGAAAAACTGTTTTTT.

The gene calls are TRBV4-3 and TRBJ2-1, with a weak D call TRBD2 (7 bases). Trimming left V 6 bases short and J 2 bases short, with 23 bases between. The germline V gene has CDR1 LGHNA and CDR2 YSLEER. The CDR3 consists of 18 residues. CDR3 bases: TGCGCCAGCAGTGAGGCACCGGCGGGGGCCCTTACCTACAATGAGCAGTTCTTC. As protein: CASSEAPAGALTYNEQFF.

This clonotype was counted only a few times. This sequence joins TRBV27 and TRBJ2-1; D perhaps matches TRBD2 (7 bases). Trimming removed 0 bases from V and 10 bases from J, with 10 bases in between. This CDR3 spans 13 amino acids. Per the germline V gene, CDR1 is MNHEY and CDR2 is SMNVEV (reference sequence). The CDR3 spells CASSLSGRGEQFF. The CDR3 DNA follows: TGTGCCAGCAGTTTATCGGGGAGGGGGGAGCAGTTCTTC.

This chain links TRBV6-2 or TRBV6-3 with TRBJ2-2; D remains unclear. Germline loops: CDR1 MNHEY, CDR2 SVGEGT. The V end was cut by 11 bases, the J end by 3 bases, with 13 bases between. This CDR3 is built from 13 residues. The CDR3 is CARENTDTGELFF. The CDR3 bases are TGTGCCCGCGAAAACACCGACACCGGGGAGCTGTTTTTT.

This clonotype has more than one count but fewer than ten. The chain employs TRBV12-3 or TRBV12-4 and TRBJ1-2; D is undetermined. The germline V and J ends were trimmed by 3 bases and 0 bases, with 8 bases remaining between them. The CDR3 is 14 residues long. This CDR3 reads CASSLGSPNYGYTF. CDR3 bases: TGTGCCAGCAGTTTGGGCAGCCCTAACTATGGCTACACCTTC.

The sample holds a few counts of this clonotype. A junction end diverges from the germline sequence, so it may reflect a read error. This chain links TRBV4-1 with TRBJ2-3; D call uncertain. The CDR3 is 14 residues long. Germline CDR1 MGHRA, CDR2 YSYEKL. The chain's CDR3 is CASSQRRLADTQYF. As DNA, the CDR3 is TGTGCCAGCAGCCAACGTCGTTTGGCAGATACGCAGTATTTT.

The V gene is TRBV6-6, the J gene TRBJ1-5; TRBD1 might be the D (5 bases). CDR1 is MNHNY and CDR2 is SVGAGI in the germline V gene (reference sequence). V gave up 5 bases and J gave up 6 bases, with 20 bases separating them. The CDR3 is 16 amino acids. CDR3 sequence (DNA): TGTGCCAGCAGTCCACGGGACTACAAAAGCGGTCAGCCCCAGCATTTT. Amino acids: CASSPRDYKSGQPQHF.

This clonotype was detected only a few times. This chain connects TRBV12-3 or TRBV12-4 to TRBJ2-3; TRBD2 aligns across 14 bases. The CDR3 is 15 residues long. The V segment lost 6 bases and the J segment 6 bases; nucleotides outside the gene matches: 5. The CDR3 nucleotides are TGTGCCAGCAGCCCGGGACTAGCGGGGGACGATACGCAGTATTTT. This encodes CASSPGLAGDDTQYF.

This clonotype was picked up a small number of times. This rearrangement joins TRBV3-1 to TRBJ2-3; D may be TRBD1 (6 bases). Between the trimmed V and J ends, which lost 6 bases and 4 bases, there was a span of 17 bases. Per germline, CDR1 LGHDT and CDR2 YNNKEL (reference sequence). CDR3 size: 15 residues. The CDR3 sequence is CASRPRGRSPDTQYF. CDR3 DNA: TGTGCCAGCAGACCCAGGGGACGAAGTCCAGATACGCAGTATTTT.

This chain links TRBV10-3 with TRBJ2-3; D is perhaps TRBD1 (6 bases). The CDR3 runs to 15 residues. Trimming took off 10 bases at V and 0 bases at J, with 17 bases between the two ends. The germline V gene encodes CDR1 ENHRY and CDR2 SYGVKD. For the CDR3, the DNA is TGTGCCACCCAAGGCCAGGGGCTTAGCACAGATACGCAGTATTTT. Translating it yields CATQGQGLSTDTQYF.

CDR3 in amino acids: CASSSGGLGSPLHF. The CDR3 coding sequence is TGTGCCAGCAGCTCGGGGGGGCTCGGTTCACCCCTCCACTTT. The V and J genes are TRBV12-3 or TRBV12-4 and TRBJ1-6, with a tentative D call TRBD1 (6 bases). There are 14 residues in the CDR3. V lost 6 bases to trimming and J lost 9 bases, with 15 bases between them.

This clonotype came up a few times. The V gene is TRBV7-2, the J gene TRBJ1-2; a possible D gene is TRBD1 (5 bases). This CDR3 has 16 amino acids. Looked up from germline, CDR1 is SGHTA and CDR2 is FQGNSA. Trimming removed 4 bases at V and 0 bases at J, with 15 bases between. The CDR3, as DNA: TGTGCCAGCAGCTCCGCAGGGCTGCAAGCTAACTATGGCTACACCTTC. Protein sequence: CASSSAGLQANYGYTF.

V gene TRBV12-3 or TRBV12-4 combines with J gene TRBJ1-3, with no clear D. The CDR3 is 14 amino acids. Between the trimmed V and J ends, which lost 2 bases and 4 bases, there was a span of 9 bases. The CDR3 here is CASSLRASGNTIYF. DNA for the CDR3: TGTGCCAGCAGTTTAAGGGCGTCGGGAAACACCATATATTTT.

This clonotype was detected a few times. The chain is built from TRBV12-3 or TRBV12-4 and TRBJ1-2, with 7 bases aligning to TRBD1. J was trimmed by 5 bases and V by 4 bases; bases with no gene match: 7. The CDR3 sequence is 14 residues long. The CDR3 coding sequence is TGTGCCAGCAGTTCCCGGGACAGAACGTATGGCTACACCTTC. It is translated as CASSSRDRTYGYTF.

This clonotype appeared a few times. The chain uses TRBV7-6 and TRBJ1-4; D ambiguous. V gave up 1 base and J gave up 8 bases, with 2 bases separating them. This CDR3 region has 11 residues. Germline V lookup: CDR1 SGHVS, CDR2 FNYEAQ. The CDR3 protein is CASSLVEKLFF. The CDR3 region has the DNA TGTGCCAGCAGCTTAGTGGAAAAACTGTTTTTT.

The CDR3 region is CASSDPQGVRQPQHF. CDR3 sequence (DNA): TGTGCCAGCAGTGACCCCCAGGGGGTGCGTCAGCCCCAGCATTTT. The chain recombines TRBV2 with TRBJ1-5, with 7 bases identical to TRBD1. The V and J ends lost 3 bases and 6 bases, in that order; junction bases with no gene match: 8. Germline V gene lookup returns CDR1 SNHLY and CDR2 FYNNEI. The CDR3 covers 15 residues.

This clonotype was found a few times. This CDR3 is CASSMTFWDREGNTGELFF. The CDR3, as DNA: TGTGCCAGCAGTATGACTTTCTGGGACAGGGAAGGGAACACCGGGGAGCTGTTTTTT. The chain uses TRBV27 and TRBJ2-2; 9 nucleotides match TRBD1. Germline lookup yields CDR1 MNHEY and CDR2 SMNVEV (reference sequence). Trimming cost V 5 bases and J 1 base; bases outside gene matches: 14. This CDR3 comprises 19 residues.

The V and J genes are TRBV7-6 and TRBJ1-5; D remains unclear. CDR1 is SGHVS and CDR2 is FNYEAQ in the germline V gene. V shed 5 bases and J shed 2 bases, with 10 bases lying between them. CDR3 length equals 14 residues. Here the CDR3 reads CASSRLGGNQPQHF. CDR3 nucleotides: TGTGCCAGCAGCCGCCTCGGGGGCAATCAGCCCCAGCATTTT.

This clonotype was recorded a few times. The genes are TRBV27 and TRBJ1-2, with D possibly matching TRBD1 (5 bases). This CDR3 is 14 amino acids long. Germline loops: CDR1 MNHEY, CDR2 SMNVEV (reference sequence). V lost 5 bases and J lost 0, with 10 bases in between. This CDR3 reads CASSGTGANYGYTF. The DNA for the CDR3 is TGTGCCAGCAGTGGGACGGGAGCTAACTATGGCTACACCTTC.

There are a few counts of this clonotype. The chain is built from TRBV4-1 and TRBJ2-7; D possibly corresponds to TRBD2 (6 bases). CDR1 MGHRA and CDR2 YSYEKL come from the germline V gene. Deletions cut 0 bases from V and 3 bases from J, with 15 bases between. The CDR3 covers 16 residues. This CDR3 reads CASSQDMPGAGYEQYF. CDR3 DNA: TGCGCCAGCAGCCAAGATATGCCAGGAGCGGGCTACGAGCAGTACTTC.

The chain joins TRBV7-2 to TRBJ1-2; perhaps TRBD1 as D (5 bases). The CDR3 covers 15 residues. V was shortened by 1 base and J by 4 bases, with 13 bases between the two germline ends. Germline CDR1 is SGHTA and CDR2 is FQGNSA. Written as DNA, the CDR3 is TGTGCCAGCAGCTTAGGGACAAGGGGCGGCTATGGCTACACCTTC. This encodes CASSLGTRGGYGYTF.

This clonotype was detected a few times. The chain combines TRBV7-8 with TRBJ1-6; D gene ambiguous. V dropped 0 bases and J dropped 2 bases, with 8 bases sitting between them. The germline V gene has CDR1 SGHVS and CDR2 FQNEAQ. This CDR3 is 16 amino acids long. CDR3 in DNA: TGTGCCAGCAGCTTAGCGGTAGGACCCTATAATTCACCCCTCCACTTT. As protein: CASSLAVGPYNSPLHF. The variable domain in full, with the rest retrieved from reference TRBV7-8 and TRBJ1-6, is GAGVSQSPRYKVAKRGQDVALRCDPISGHVSLFWYQQALGQGPEFLTYFQNEAQLDKSGLPSDRFFAERPEGSVSTLKIQRTQQEDSAVYLCASSLAVGPYNSPLHFGNGTRLTVT.